This TCR beta chain is drawn from a study of control samples from healthy donors and cancer patients. Using immunoSEQ multiplex PCR, the repertoire was profiled, and TCRdb retains in-frame clones only, with some absent. This sample carries about 150,000 clones, around 86% of them seen once, and the ten largest clones take around 4.7%. The germline V gene has CDR1 SGHTA and CDR2 FQGNSA. The V gene lost 2 bases and the J gene lost 8 bases, with 7 bases spanning the gap. This CDR3 contains 13 residues. Of note for this clone: Other nucleotide sequences from this sample produce the same CDR3.

This receptor was obtained from a man aged 25-45 years in good health. The J gene is TRBJ1-6, the V gene TRBV7-2; a weak D match, TRBD1 (5 bases). Source material: blood. The DNA of the CDR3 is TGTGCCAGCAGCTTACAGGGAGATTCACCCCTCCACTTT. Amino acids: CASSLQGDSPLHF.